These T cell receptor beta chains were read from a single sample in a study of control samples from healthy donors and cancer patients. This table comes from immunoSEQ multiplex PCR, and its TCRdb copy is limited to in-frame clones, with some not included. The table shows roughly 86,000 clones, with approximately 93% occurring only once. The sample taken for sequencing was blood. The receptors were sampled from a woman in her thirties in good health. Each CDR3 is given with its conserved first and last residue. The D gene is left open where the match is weak. Clone size is stated in some rows and not others, as once, few, many or a class when expanded.

V	size	D	J	DNA	CDR3
TRBV3-1/TRBV3-2	NA	NA	TRBJ1-2	TGTGCCAGCAGCCAAGATTGGGCGGCGCGGAGCTATGGCTACACCTTC	CASSQDWAARSYGYTF
TRBV7-2	NA	NA	TRBJ2-7	TGTGCCAGCAGCTTAAGAGGGAACGAGCAGTACTTC	CASSLRGNEQYF
TRBV15	NA	NA	TRBJ2-5	TGTGCCACCAGCAGAGATAATGAGTCGCCGGGAGAGGGGACCCAGTACTTC	CATSRDNESPGEGTQYF
TRBV15	NA	NA	TRBJ2-1	TGTGCCACCAGCAGAGGCCAGAGGGAAGCGGGTGAGCAGTTCTTC	CATSRGQREAGEQFF
TRBV16	NA	TRBD1	TRBJ1-2	TGTGCCAGCAGCCCCAAGAGCCTCGGCAGGGGGTTTCTTGGCTACACCTTC	CASSPKSLGRGFLGYTF
TRBV18	NA	TRBD2	TRBJ2-5	TGTGCCAGCTCAGCCAGACTAGCGGGAGTCGGGGAGACCCAGTACTTC	CASSARLAGVGETQYF
TRBV5-6	NA	NA	TRBJ1-2	TGTGCCAGCAGCTCCCGCCCATCCGTCGGCTCTGGCTACACCTTC	CASSSRPSVGSGYTF
TRBV5-1	NA	NA	TRBJ1-1	TGCGCCAGCAGCTTGCCCTCAAATCGGGCTTTCTTT	CASSLPSNRAFF
TRBV5-3	NA	TRBD2	TRBJ2-2	TGTGCCAGAAGACCGACCCCCGGGACTAGCGGCAGAGGGGACACCGGGGAGCTGTTTTTT	CARRPTPGTSGRGDTGELFF
TRBV7-9	NA	TRBD1	TRBJ1-1	TGTGCCAGCAGCTTAGGGACAGGGGGGGCGGACACTGAAGCTTTCTTT	CASSLGTGGADTEAFF
TRBV5-1	NA	NA	TRBJ1-4	TGCGCCAGCAGCAGAGGGGCCGGGGATGAAAAACTGTTTTTT	CASSRGAGDEKLFF
TRBV27	NA	TRBD1	TRBJ1-2	TGTGCCAGCAGTTTAACCGGGCAGGGGGGGAACTATGGCTACACCTTC	CASSLTGQGGNYGYTF
TRBV10-3	NA	TRBD1	TRBJ2-7	TGTGCCATCTCAGGATCCGGGACAGGTAGCAGGGGATCCTACGAGCAGTACTTC	CAISGSGTGSRGSYEQYF
TRBV3-1/TRBV3-2	NA	TRBD2	TRBJ2-2	TGTGCCAGCAGCCGCGGACTAGCGGGGAACACCGGGGAGCTGTTTTTT	CASSRGLAGNTGELFF
TRBV7-9	NA	NA	TRBJ2-3	TGTGCCAGCAGCTTATATGTTGGGGGGCCAAATACGCAGTATTTT	CASSLYVGGPNTQYF
TRBV6-4	NA	TRBD2	TRBJ2-3	TGTGCCAGCAGTGCGACTAGCGGGAGCACAGATACGCAGTATTTT	CASSATSGSTDTQYF
TRBV11-2	NA	TRBD2	TRBJ2-2	TGTGCCAGCAGCGGGCTAGCGGGCGAAGGGTGGGGCACCGGGGAGCTGTTTTTT	CASSGLAGEGWGTGELFF
TRBV25-1	NA	TRBD1	TRBJ1-1	TGTGCCAGCAGCGAACCAGGGGGCACTGAAGCTTTCTTT	CASSEPGGTEAFF
TRBV27	NA	TRBD1	TRBJ1-5	TGTGCCAGCAGCACAGGGGTAGGACAGCCCCAGCATTTT	CASSTGVGQPQHF
TRBV10-2	NA	NA	TRBJ2-3	TGCGCCAGTGGGGGGAGACGGGTGGTAACGCAGTATTTT	CASGGRRVVTQYF
TRBV15	NA	NA	TRBJ1-2	TGTGCCACCAGTAAGGAGTATGCCAACTATGGCTACACCTTC	CATSKEYANYGYTF
TRBV10-3	once	TRBD1	TRBJ1-1	TGTGCCAGCGTACGACAGGGGGGAGACACTGAAGCTTTCTTT	CASVRQGGDTEAFF
TRBV5-5	NA	NA	TRBJ1-5	TGTGCCAGCAGCCGGACTGCGTATAGCAATCAGCCCCAGCATTTT	CASSRTAYSNQPQHF
TRBV15	NA	NA	TRBJ2-3	TGTGCCACCAGCAGAGTCGCCCTTACAGCTAGCACAGATACGCAGTATTTT	CATSRVALTASTDTQYF
TRBV19	NA	NA	TRBJ2-5	TGTGCCAGTAGTTATTTTGCGGCTGGAGAGACCCAGTACTTC	CASSYFAAGETQYF
TRBV9	NA	NA	TRBJ1-2	TGTGCCAGCAGCGTATTGGGCGGGAACTATGGCTACACCTTC	CASSVLGGNYGYTF
TRBV24-1	NA	NA	TRBJ2-7	TGTGCCACCAGTGATCAGTACGAGCAGTACTTC	CATSDQYEQYF
TRBV28	NA	NA	TRBJ2-7	TGTGCCAGCAGTTCCGAGGGGTACGAGCAGTACTTC	CASSSEGYEQYF
TRBV10-3	NA	NA	TRBJ2-3	TGTGCCATCAGCCAGTTGTCGGGTGGCACAGATACGCAGTATTTT	CAISQLSGGTDTQYF
TRBV6-5	NA	NA	TRBJ1-5	TGTGCCAGCAACGCACAGGGCTCTCAGCCCCAGCATTTT	CASNAQGSQPQHF
TRBV28	NA	TRBD2	TRBJ2-1	TGTGCCAGCAGCCAAAAACTAGCGGCGCTTCACTACAATGAGCAGTTCTTC	CASSQKLAALHYNEQFF
TRBV6-5	NA	NA	TRBJ1-3	TGTGCCAGCAAAATTAGGGACATTGGAAACACCGTATATTTT	CASKIRDIGNTVYF
TRBV7-2	NA	NA	TRBJ1-5	TGTGCCAGCAGCCTAGGGGAAGGTCAGCCCCAGCATTTT	CASSLGEGQPQHF
TRBV5-6	NA	NA	TRBJ2-1	TGTGCCAGCAGTACTATATACAATGAGCAGTTCTTC	CASSTIYNEQFF
TRBV11-2	NA	TRBD1	TRBJ1-2	TGTGCCAGCAGCTTCGGACAGGGGGCCCTCTATGGCTACACCTTC	CASSFGQGALYGYTF
TRBV3-1/TRBV3-2	once	NA	TRBJ2-1	TGTGCCAGCAGCCGGCAGGGTGGGAGCAATGAGCAGTTCTTC	CASSRQGGSNEQFF
TRBV15	NA	NA	TRBJ1-2	TGTGCCACCAGCCCGCGGACGGAGAATTATGGCTACACCTTC	CATSPRTENYGYTF
TRBV6-6	NA	TRBD2	TRBJ2-2	TGTGCCAGCAGACCTCCGGGACTAGCGGACACCGGGGAGCTGTTTTTT	CASRPPGLADTGELFF
TRBV6-6	NA	NA	TRBJ2-3	TGTGCCAGCAGTTACGGGGGAACTAGCACAGATACGCAGTATTTT	CASSYGGTSTDTQYF
TRBV15	NA	NA	TRBJ1-3	TGTGCCACCAGCTCCAAAAGGGGACACTCTGGAAACACCATATATTTT	CATSSKRGHSGNTIYF
TRBV6-5	NA	NA	TRBJ1-6	TGTGCCAGCAGTAGCTCCTATAATTCACCCCTCCACTTT	CASSSSYNSPLHF
TRBV19	NA	NA	TRBJ2-7	TGTGCCAGTAGTAGGACGGGACCGAACCGCCGGGTTCTCTACGAGCAGTACTTC	CASSRTGPNRRVLYEQYF